Detailed here is one TCR beta chain. No cognate antigen has been identified for it. No much larger clonotype is one base removed from it; base qualities were not supplied. Libraries were prepared through the immunoSEQ multiplex PCR assay. For most patients, high-throughput TCR-beta CDR3 sequencing of genomic DNA was performed by Adaptive Biotechnologies. The authors' analysis ran thus. Adaptive's ImmunoSEQ software supplied the TCR sequencing data for 18 patients, while MiXCR and VDJtools were used to process a few other patients. CDR3 nucleotide sequences shared by donor and recipient were removed because the origin of these sequences could not be assigned. To count as alloreactive, a clone needed at least 2-fold expansion over unstimulated cells and a minimum CFSE-low frequency of 0.002% (template counts) or 0.001% (read counts). Clones detected in sequenced pre-transplant spleen, lymph node, or MLR CFSE-low populations of the donor or recipient were defined as mappable. Cumulative frequency of alloreactive clones was calculated as a percentage of all sequences weighted by copy number. This is the immuneACCESS table as TCRdb keeps it, with only in-frame sequences that have V and J called. A part of the clones is gone; compared with another copy, unresolved V genes explain less than half, and the rest is unexplained. That table supplies the V and J calls and clone size; D and trimming were determined from the DNA. The sample includes approximately 3,800 clones, with roughly 72% observed a single time. Approximately 12% of the sample is in the top ten clones.

The data originate from a study of graft-versus-host responses after intestinal transplantation listed by TCRdb under 2021. Study-wide context: The transplants that recipients got were multivisceral, liver-intestinal, or isolated intestinal. Of the roughly 24 intestinal transplant recipients enrolled in the cohort, one of whom was a retransplant, a few patients without pretransplant specimens were excluded. Bulk TCR-beta CDR3 sequencing was used to track graft-versus-host and host-versus-graft alloreactive T cell clones in the graft, circulation and bone marrow after intestinal transplantation. Every recipient was given anti-thymocyte globulin induction, then maintenance tacrolimus and steroids for 2 to 3 years. Alloreactive clones were identified by sequencing pre-transplant mixed lymphocyte reaction products and comparing these products with unstimulated pre-transplant donor and recipient T cells. Rather than going through the commercial service, samples from a few later patients were sequenced in-house on an Illumina MiSeq and processed with MiXCR. A peak of at least 4% donor T cells among recipient peripheral blood mononuclear cells was the definition used for donor T cell macrochimerism. The full study reports these points: GvH clones turned up in recipient bone marrow, with some appearing earlier in ileal mucosa or blood, a pattern consistent with an intestinal mucosal origin. Early after transplant, peak levels of circulating GvH clones were associated with declines in HvG clones. Conclusions were limited by the relatively low number and heterogeneity of intestinal transplant patients. Patients with donor T cell macrochimerism had high GvH to HvG T cell clonal ratios in their allografts.

Intraepithelial and lamina propria lymphocytes were isolated from graft specimens using dithiothreitol, EDTA incubations and collagenase D digestion. Bulk TCR-beta sequencing was performed on serial intestinal graft biopsy specimens collected as late as 600 days after transplant. The germline V gene supplies CDR1 SGHVS and CDR2 FNYEAQ. Trimmed from V: 5 bases; trimmed from J: 7 bases; junction bases lacking a gene match: 12. Counted from cysteine to phenylalanine, this CDR3 has 16 amino acids. CDR3 DNA is the only sequence kept; it has 48 bases, read in frame from the first base. This sequence was found in a human patient who received an intestinal transplant, so some T cells may come from the graft donor. The material sequenced was ileum tissue, taken 1,000 to 1,100 days after intestinal transplantation. The chain employs TRBV7-6 and TRBJ1-4, with 8 bases in between that match TRBD1. The sequenced DNA is TGTGCCAGCAGCATTCTTACAGGGGGAAGTGGTGAAAAACTGTTTTTT. This gives the protein CASSILTGGSGEKLFF.